One sample yielded the 2 T cell receptor beta chains listed below, sequenced in a study of cytomegalovirus exposure and HLA in healthy donors. The PCR was carried out with 60 Vbeta primers and 13 Jbeta primers. TCRdb's table, derived via immunoSEQ multiplex PCR, lists solely in-frame clones and lacks some. Altogether approximately 260,000 clones are present, roughly four fifths being singletons, with the ten largest covering approximately 2%. The sequenced sample was PBMCs. The receptors come from a woman between 40 and 50 years old in good health and CMV-seropositive.

The chain employs TRBV2 and TRBJ2-1; no firm D call. The CDR3 extends over 15 amino acids. Germline-derived CDR1 and CDR2 are SNHLY and FYNNEI. Trimming left V 7 bases short and J 0 bases short, with 13 bases between. The CDR3 region has the DNA TGTGCCAGCAAAAAAGAGGTTAGCTCCTACAATGAGCAGTTCTTC. This gives the protein CASKKEVSSYNEQFF.

The chain has TRBV11-2 and TRBJ2-7, with TRBD1 matching over 8 bases. Germline CDR1 and CDR2: SGHAT and FQNNGV. Losses at the gene ends were 0 bases for V and 0 bases for J; bases not matched to a gene: 4. The CDR3 runs to 16 residues. The CDR3 protein is CASSLEQGVFSYEQYF. CDR3 DNA sequence: TGTGCCAGCAGCTTAGAACAGGGGGTTTTCTCCTACGAGCAGTACTTC. Based on the CDR3 plus reference TRBV11-2 and TRBJ2-7, the full variable domain is EAGVAQSPRYKIIEKRQSVAFWCNPISGHATLYWYQQILGQGPKLLIQFQNNGVVDDSQLPKDRFSAERLKGVDSTLKIQPAKLEDSAVYLCASSLEQGVFSYEQYFGPGTRLTVT.